Each of the 13 T cell receptor beta chains below was sequenced from the same sample in a study of T cells after yellow fever vaccination. TCRdb analysed the 5' RACE reads with MiXCR anew, one entry per CDR3 protein. The table has 110,000 or so distinct CDR3 sequences, 5.5% to 8% seen once. The sequencing here drew on CD4+ T cells sorted from PBMCs, taken roughly 46 days after the first yellow fever vaccination. All receptors come from a man between 18 and 35 years old who received the YFV17D yellow fever vaccine.

The sample holds many counts of this clonotype. This chain links TRBV4-2 with TRBJ1-3, with TRBD1 identical over 8 bases. The V segment lost 4 bases and the J segment 3 bases; nucleotides outside the gene matches: 8. The CDR3 consists of 16 residues. CDR1 and CDR2 (germline): LGHNA, YNFKEQ. CDR3 protein: CASSRQGAVIGNTIYF. CDR3 nucleotides: TGTGCCAGCAGCCGCCAGGGGGCGGTGATTGGAAACACCATATATTTT.

This clonotype came up many times. The genes are TRBV10-1 and TRBJ2-3; D may correspond to TRBD1 or TRBD2 (6 bases each). Per the germline V gene, CDR1 is WNHNN and CDR2 is SYGVQD (reference sequence). The CDR3 totals 13 residues. Trimming removed 7 bases from V and 6 bases from J, with 14 bases in between. In DNA form, the CDR3 reads TGCGCCAGCAAAGGAGGGGGTACGGATACGCAGTATTTT. Its protein is CASKGGGTDTQYF.

The chain uses TRBV7-3 and TRBJ2-5; 10 bases align to TRBD2. Trimming cost V 8 bases and J 5 bases; bases outside gene matches: 23. This CDR3 is 19 amino acids long. Germline assignment: CDR1 SGHTA and CDR2 FQGTGA. The CDR3 protein is CASGAGSRLAGDGSETQYF. CDR3 sequence (DNA): TGTGCCAGCGGCGCGGGGTCTCGGCTAGCGGGGGATGGTAGCGAGACCCAGTACTTC. Full variable domain (missing parts from reference TRBV7-3 and TRBJ2-5): GAGVSQTPSNKVTEKGKYVELRCDPISGHTALYWYRQSLGQGPEFLIYFQGTGAADDSGLPNDRFFAVRPEGSVSTLKIQRTERGDSAVYLCASGAGSRLAGDGSETQYFGPGTRLLVL.

The chain couples TRBV3-1 to TRBJ2-1; weak D call: TRBD1 (6 bases). This CDR3 region has 20 residues. The germline V gene has CDR1 LGHDT and CDR2 YNNKEL (reference sequence). The ends were cut back, 0 bases at V and 0 bases at J, with 21 bases in the middle. The CDR3 coding sequence is TGTGCCAGCAGCCAAGATTGGGGGCGACATTCGAATAGCTCCTACAATGAGCAGTTCTTC. Translation: CASSQDWGRHSNSSYNEQFF.

This clonotype appeared many times. This chain uses TRBV5-1 with TRBJ2-3; the D gene is possibly TRBD2 (5 bases). The CDR3 loop spans 14 amino acids. Germline V gene lookup returns CDR1 SGHRS and CDR2 YFSETQ. Trimming stripped 4 bases from V and 2 bases from J, with 11 bases between. The CDR3: CASSAADTTDTQYF. CDR3 bases: TGCGCCAGCAGCGCAGCGGATACCACAGATACGCAGTATTTT.

This clonotype was seen at least ten times. V gene TRBV2 combines with J gene TRBJ2-5; D is undetermined. CDR3 length equals 13 residues. The V gene lost 11 bases and the J gene lost 3 bases, with 16 bases spanning the gap. CDR1 and CDR2 (germline): SNHLY, FYNNEI. Written as DNA, the CDR3 is TGTGCCCGCTCGTCGGGCCTAGAAGAGACCCAGTACTTC. Residues: CARSSGLEETQYF.

Many counts were recorded for this clonotype. This chain connects TRBV7-2 to TRBJ1-2; D may be TRBD1 (5 bases). CDR1 and CDR2 from the germline V gene are SGHTA and FQGNSA. V lost 0 bases and J lost 3, with 11 bases in between. The CDR3 contains 15 residues. The CDR3 DNA reads TGTGCCAGCAGCTTAGCGTCTGACAGCTACTATGGCTACACCTTC. It codes for CASSLASDSYYGYTF.

The rearrangement links TRBV10-2 to TRBJ2-3; 7 bases map to TRBD2. CDR1 and CDR2 from the germline V gene are WSHSY and SAAADI. This CDR3 has 15 amino acids. The J segment lost 7 bases and the V segment lost 0 bases, leaving 7 bases of the junction unmatched. CDR3 nucleotides: TGCGCCAGCAGTGAGTCTTCGGGGGGTCCTAATACGCAGTATTTT. It is translated as CASSESSGGPNTQYF.

V and J are TRBV28 and TRBJ2-3; 10 bases are a match to TRBD1. The trim removed 8 bases at V and 6 bases at J, leaving 17 bases unmatched. Germline-derived CDR1 and CDR2 are MDHEN and SYDVKM. The CDR3 extends over 17 amino acids. This CDR3 reads CASAVVFRDRGLDTQYF. The CDR3 nucleotides are TGTGCCAGCGCGGTGGTTTTCCGGGACAGGGGATTGGATACGCAGTATTTT. The whole variable domain, remainder taken from reference TRBV28 and TRBJ2-3, is DVKVTQSSRYLVKRTGEKVFLECVQDMDHENMFWYRQDPGLGLRLIYFSYDVKMKEKGDIPEGYSVSREKKERFSLILESASTNQTSMYLCASAVVFRDRGLDTQYFGPGTRLTVL.

This clonotype has a count of ten or more. The chain recombines TRBV3-1 with TRBJ1-4; no reliable D call. CDR1 LGHDT and CDR2 YNNKEL come from the germline V gene (reference sequence). The CDR3 is 11 residues long. V was pared by 5 bases and J by 8 bases, with 6 bases between. CDR3 DNA: TGTGCCAGCAGCAGCGTGGAAAAACTGTTTTTT. This translates into CASSSVEKLFF.

This chain links TRBV5-1 with TRBJ1-6, with TRBD1 as a possible D gene (6 bases). This CDR3 contains 16 residues. Deletions cut 0 bases from V and 9 bases from J, with 16 bases between. Germline V gene data show CDR1 as SGHRS and CDR2 as YFSETQ. The CDR3 bases are TGCGCCAGCAGCTTGGCCGAATGGGGGGGCCGTTCACCCCTCCACTTT. It translates to CASSLAEWGGRSPLHF.

This clonotype showed up many times. J is TRBJ2-5 and V is TRBV7-9; the D gene is possibly TRBD2 (6 bases). The CDR3 covers 13 residues. CDR1 and CDR2 (germline): SEHNR, FQNEAQ (reference sequence). V was shortened by 5 bases and J by 5 bases, with 12 bases between the two germline ends. The CDR3 DNA reads TGTGCCAGCAGCCCACCGGCGGGGGAGACCCAGTACTTC. As protein: CASSPPAGETQYF.

This clonotype appeared many times. This chain links TRBV18 with TRBJ2-1; 8 nucleotides align to TRBD2. The CDR3 loop spans 15 amino acids. Trimming at V came to 6 bases and at J to 1 base, leaving 5 bases not matched to a gene. Germline CDR1 is KGHSH and CDR2 is LQKENI. CDR3 protein: CASSLTSASYNEQFF. CDR3 DNA: TGTGCCAGCTCGCTGACTAGCGCGTCCTACAATGAGCAGTTCTTC.